These T cell receptor beta chains were read from a single sample in a study of shared clonotypes between healthy human individuals. The protocol was immunoSEQ multiplex PCR, while the TCRdb copy is restricted to in-frame clones and leaves out a portion. The table has fewer than 550,000 clones, over 75% seen once. Sequenced sample: PBMCs. The source of these receptors is a woman aged 35 to 49 in good health. Some clones in this sample may be carry-over from other donors' samples. Both conserved end residues are trimmed from each CDR3. The D gene is left open where the match is weak.

v_call: TRBV5-1; d_call: .; cdr3_aa: ASSLDYNEQF
v_call: TRBV28; d_call: TRBD1; cdr3_aa: ASRTQDRGNQPQH
v_call: TRBV5-1; d_call: TRBD1; cdr3_aa: ASATGQGANTQY
v_call: TRBV7-2; d_call: TRBD2; cdr3_aa: ASNPSGASTDTQY
v_call: TRBV28; d_call: .; cdr3_aa: ASSTPAEPRETQY
v_call: TRBV6-5; d_call: TRBD1; cdr3_aa: ASSYARGQGVETQY
v_call: TRBV7-3; d_call: TRBD2; cdr3_aa: ASSSGLAGEQY
v_call: TRBV4-3; d_call: TRBD2; cdr3_aa: ASSQVTSVNEQF
v_call: TRBV5-1; d_call: .; cdr3_aa: ASSLGQTSNEQF
v_call: TRBV19; d_call: .; cdr3_aa: ASSFFGGTNTGELF
v_call: TRBV7-8; d_call: .; cdr3_aa: ASSLDIYEQY
v_call: TRBV6-1; d_call: .; cdr3_aa: ASTWNYGYT
v_call: TRBV28; d_call: .; cdr3_aa: ASSFPGAGATEAF
v_call: TRBV30; d_call: .; cdr3_aa: AWSVRADGYT
v_call: TRBV30; d_call: .; cdr3_aa: AWSVGSGTNEQF
v_call: TRBV5-6; d_call: .; cdr3_aa: ASSPVIAYEQY
v_call: TRBV29-1; d_call: .; cdr3_aa: SVDASAGELF
v_call: TRBV7-3; d_call: TRBD1; cdr3_aa: ASSLGTGANEQY
v_call: TRBV27; d_call: TRBD2; cdr3_aa: ASRLAGPYNEQF
v_call: TRBV19; d_call: .; cdr3_aa: ASSIAQGRNTEAF
v_call: TRBV5-4; d_call: .; cdr3_aa: ASSLWGGRYEQY
v_call: TRBV5-1; d_call: .; cdr3_aa: ASSLESQGFKTQY
v_call: TRBV7-8; d_call: .; cdr3_aa: ASSSVGGRNTEAF
v_call: TRBV7-3; d_call: TRBD1; cdr3_aa: ASSLNRGNEQY
v_call: TRBV5-1; d_call: TRBD2; cdr3_aa: ASSSSSGAYNEQF
v_call: TRBV9; d_call: .; cdr3_aa: ASSAGRHQPQH
v_call: TRBV19; d_call: .; cdr3_aa: ASSIQGQYSNQPQH
v_call: TRBV5-4; d_call: .; cdr3_aa: ASSPGLSGGGEQF
v_call: TRBV6-1; d_call: .; cdr3_aa: ASSEGLGSYNEQF
v_call: TRBV10-2; d_call: TRBD2; cdr3_aa: ASSEVTSGRETQY
v_call: TRBV5-1; d_call: TRBD2; cdr3_aa: ASSSTSGSYEQY
v_call: TRBV5-6; d_call: TRBD1; cdr3_aa: ASRPGQPTSYNEQF
v_call: TRBV28; d_call: .; cdr3_aa: ASRPGALYGYT
v_call: TRBV11-3; d_call: TRBD1; cdr3_aa: ASSPPGTGAEQF
v_call: TRBV29-1; d_call: TRBD2; cdr3_aa: SVGGTSGNQETQY
v_call: TRBV4-1; d_call: .; cdr3_aa: ASSQIPGTEAF
v_call: TRBV4-1; d_call: TRBD2; cdr3_aa: ASSPGLAAQETQY
v_call: TRBV28; d_call: .; cdr3_aa: ASSLPRRRLSYEQY
v_call: TRBV11-2; d_call: TRBD2; cdr3_aa: ASSKIRLAGSYEQY
v_call: TRBV28; d_call: TRBD2; cdr3_aa: ASSLTQTSGSTNTGELF
v_call: TRBV4-3; d_call: TRBD2; cdr3_aa: ASSQARGLAAGELF
v_call: TRBV18; d_call: .; cdr3_aa: ASSPGPSYNSPLH
v_call: TRBV2; d_call: .; cdr3_aa: ASRDAGSYYGYT
v_call: TRBV7-3; d_call: .; cdr3_aa: ASSLTPGQFNNEQF
v_call: TRBV27; d_call: TRBD1; cdr3_aa: ASSYRQGASYEQY
v_call: TRBV30; d_call: .; cdr3_aa: AWSVTRDSPLH
v_call: TRBV5-6; d_call: TRBD1; cdr3_aa: ASSLAATGDFLNQPQH
v_call: TRBV7-9; d_call: .; cdr3_aa: ASSFRLETYNEQF
v_call: TRBV10-1; d_call: .; cdr3_aa: ASSESSGGEQY
v_call: TRBV9; d_call: .; cdr3_aa: ASSVGVYTGELF